This TCR beta chain was sequenced in a study of T cell responses to AZD1222 COVID-19 vaccine. A note on this clone: Its antigen is as yet unknown.

Clones were read by immunoSEQ multiplex PCR, and TCRdb kept only the in-frame ones, dropping some. In the table there are roughly 85,000 clones, less than 90% of which are singletons. Study results and caveats: Clonal diversity may have been underestimated in mostly white British donors. Two AZD1222 doses significantly raised spike-specific TCR breadth and depth over controls.

CDR1 LNHNV and CDR2 YYDKDF come from the germline V gene (reference sequence). Trimming took 3 bases from V and 4 from J, leaving 13 bases between them. The CDR3 length is 14 residues. The rearrangement uses TRBV15 and TRBJ2-7, with a possible D match to TRBD1 (6 bases). Sequencing used peripheral blood, obtained on day 0 of AZD1222 vaccination. This sequence was found in an adult in good health. The CDR3 coding sequence is TGTGCCACCAGCAGCAGGGGTTGGGAGTACGAGCAGTACTTC. This sequence encodes CATSSRGWEYEQYF.